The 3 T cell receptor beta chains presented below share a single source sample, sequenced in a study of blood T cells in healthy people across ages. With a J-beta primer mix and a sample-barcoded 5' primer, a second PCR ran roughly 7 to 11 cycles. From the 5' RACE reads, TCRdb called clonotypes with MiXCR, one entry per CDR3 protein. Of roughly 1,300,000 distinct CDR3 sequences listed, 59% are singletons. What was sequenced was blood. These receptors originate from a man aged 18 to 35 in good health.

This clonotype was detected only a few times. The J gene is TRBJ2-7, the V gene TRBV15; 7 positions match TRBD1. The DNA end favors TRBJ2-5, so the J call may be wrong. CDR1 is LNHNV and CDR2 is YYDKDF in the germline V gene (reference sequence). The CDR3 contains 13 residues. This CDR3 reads CASSQGVVKTQYF. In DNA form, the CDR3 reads TGTGCCAGTTCCCAGGGGGTGGTAAAGACCCAGTACTTC.

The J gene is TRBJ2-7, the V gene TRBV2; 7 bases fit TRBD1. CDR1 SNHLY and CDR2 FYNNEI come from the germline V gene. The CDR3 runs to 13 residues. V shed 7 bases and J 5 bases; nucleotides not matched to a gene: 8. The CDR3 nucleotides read TGTGCCAGCATGTCGGGACAGACCAACGAGCAGTACTTC. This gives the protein CASMSGQTNEQYF. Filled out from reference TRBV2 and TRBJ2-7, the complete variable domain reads EPEVTQTPSHQVTQMGQEVILRCVPISNHLYFYWYRQILGQKVEFLVSFYNNEISEKSEIFDDQFSVERPDGSNFTLKIRSTKLEDSAMYFCASMSGQTNEQYFGPGTRLTVT.

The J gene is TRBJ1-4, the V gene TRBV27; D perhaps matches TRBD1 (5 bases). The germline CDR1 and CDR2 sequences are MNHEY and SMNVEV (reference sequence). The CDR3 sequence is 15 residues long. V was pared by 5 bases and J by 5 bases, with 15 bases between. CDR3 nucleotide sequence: TGTGCCAGCAGTGAAGGCCCAGGGAACAATGAAAAACTGTTTTTT. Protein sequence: CASSEGPGNNEKLFF.